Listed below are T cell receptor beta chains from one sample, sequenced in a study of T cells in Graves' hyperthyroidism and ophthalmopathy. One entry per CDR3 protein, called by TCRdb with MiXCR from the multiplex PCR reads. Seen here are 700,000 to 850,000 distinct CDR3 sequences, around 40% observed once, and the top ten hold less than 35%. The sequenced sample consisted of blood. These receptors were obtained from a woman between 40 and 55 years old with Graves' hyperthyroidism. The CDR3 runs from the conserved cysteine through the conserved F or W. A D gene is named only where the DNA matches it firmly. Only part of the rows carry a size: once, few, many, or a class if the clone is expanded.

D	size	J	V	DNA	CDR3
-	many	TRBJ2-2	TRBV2	TGTGCCAGCATCGTGGGATCCACCGGAACCGGGGAGCTGTTTTTT	CASIVGSTGTGELFF
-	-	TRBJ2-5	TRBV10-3	TGTGCCATCAGGGAGACGACCCAGTACTTC	CAIRETTQYF
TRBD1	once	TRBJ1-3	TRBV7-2	TGTGCCAGCAGCTACCGGGGACAGGGGTCCCGGGGTGGAAACACCATATATTTT	CASSYRGQGSRGGNTIYF
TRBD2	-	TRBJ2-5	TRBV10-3	TGTGCCATCAGTGATCCGGGACTAGCAGAGCAGTACTTC	CAISDPGLAEQYF
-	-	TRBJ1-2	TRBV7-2	TGTGCCAGCAGTCCCCTAGGGTCCCCGAGCTATGGCTACACCTTC	CASSPLGSPSYGYTF
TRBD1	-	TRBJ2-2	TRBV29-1	TGCAGCGTTGAGGAGACGGGGACAGGCTTCCGAGGCACCGGGGAGCTGTTTTTT	CSVEETGTGFRGTGELFF
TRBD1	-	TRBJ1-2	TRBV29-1	TGCAGCGTTCCCGGGACAGGGGGCGATGGCTACACCTTC	CSVPGTGGDGYTF
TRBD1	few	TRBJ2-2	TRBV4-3	TGCGCCAGCAGCAACTATTGGACAGGGAACACCGGGGAGCTGTTTTTT	CASSNYWTGNTGELFF
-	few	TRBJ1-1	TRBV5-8	TGTGCCAGCAGCTCACAGGAGGGGGCTGAAGCTTTCTTT	CASSSQEGAEAFF
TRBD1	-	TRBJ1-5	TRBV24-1	TGTGCCACCAGCCGAGGGACAGGGGACAATCAGCCCCAGCATTTT	CATSRGTGDNQPQHF
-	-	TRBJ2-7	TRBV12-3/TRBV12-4	TGTGCCAGCAGTACCCCGGGCGGCTCCTACGAGCAGTACTTC	CASSTPGGSYEQYF
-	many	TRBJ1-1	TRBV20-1	TGCAGTGCTGGGGACTTAAACACTGAAGCTTTCTTT	CSAGDLNTEAFF
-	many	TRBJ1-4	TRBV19	TGTGCCAGTAGTATGGGACGGCTTAATGAAAAACTGTTTTTT	CASSMGRLNEKLFF
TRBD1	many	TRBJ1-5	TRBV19	TGTGCCAGTAGTCCCCTCGTGGGACAGGGGCCGATGTCCCAGCATTTT	CASSPLVGQGPMSQHF
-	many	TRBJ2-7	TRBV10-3	TGTGCCATCAGTCTGGGGGGACAATACTACGAGCAGTACTTC	CAISLGGQYYEQYF
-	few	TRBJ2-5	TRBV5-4	TGTGCCAGCAGCTTGAGGTCAGGTGTGAAGACCCAGTACTTC	CASSLRSGVKTQYF
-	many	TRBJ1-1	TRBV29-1	TGCAGCGTTGGTGGCCACCAGAACACTGAAGCTTTCTTT	CSVGGHQNTEAFF
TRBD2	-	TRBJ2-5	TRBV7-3	TGTGCCAGCAGCTTAAGGGGACTATTGTTGGAGACCCAGTACTTC	CASSLRGLLLETQYF
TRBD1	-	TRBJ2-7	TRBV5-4	TGTGCTAGCAGCTTAGCCGCAGGGGGCGTCTACGAGCAGTACTTC	CASSLAAGGVYEQYF
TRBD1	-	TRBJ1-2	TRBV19	TGTGCCAGTAGTAGAGGACAGGACGTGAACACCTTC	CASSRGQDVNTF
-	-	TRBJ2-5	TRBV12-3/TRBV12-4	TGTGCCAGCAGTTCGACGGAACAAGAGACCCAGTACTTC	CASSSTEQETQYF
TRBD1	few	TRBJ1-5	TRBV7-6	TGTGCCAGCAGCCAAGATTGGGCCAGGGGGCATTATCAGCCCCAGCATTTT	CASSQDWARGHYQPQHF
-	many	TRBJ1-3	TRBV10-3	TGTGCCATCAGACCTCTCCCCTGGACGTCCGGAAACACCATATATTTT	CAIRPLPWTSGNTIYF
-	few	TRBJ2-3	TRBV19	TGTGCCAGTAGTATAGCGACAGCTTCTCAAGATACGCAGTATTTT	CASSIATASQDTQYF
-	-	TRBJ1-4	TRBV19	TGTGCCAGTAGTATAGGGGTTATGAGGAGGGCTGCAACTAATGAAAAACTGTTTTTT	CASSIGVMRRAATNEKLFF
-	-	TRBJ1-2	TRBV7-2	TGTACCAGCAGCCGCCAGGGGAACTATGGCTACACCTTC	CTSSRQGNYGYTF
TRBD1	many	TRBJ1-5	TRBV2	TGTGCCAGCAGAGGACAGGGCGAAAATCAGCCCCAGCATTTT	CASRGQGENQPQHF
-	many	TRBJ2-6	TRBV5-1	TGCGCCAGCAGTCCTCCGTCCTCTGGGGCCAACGTCCTGACTTTC	CASSPPSSGANVLTF